This T cell receptor (beta chain) was found in a study of blood T cell repertoires in COVID-19. Study details: PBMCs, B-cell-depleted T cells, or T cells were the source of the cDNA or gDNA that made up the material.

Profiled with immunoSEQ multiplex PCR; TCRdb holds only in-frame clones, not every one. There are around 80,000 clones in the sample; approximately 80% occur only once, and roughly 12% lies in the top ten. CDR1 and CDR2 (germline): SGHAT, FQDESV (reference sequence). This CDR3 comprises 14 residues. The junction had 10 bases not matched to a gene; V was cut back by 6 bases and J by 7 bases. This clonotype was sampled from a man aged 80 or over with acute or convalescent COVID-19. The J gene is TRBJ1-1, the V gene TRBV11-1, with 8 bases that match TRBD1. The material sequenced was peripheral blood. The CDR3 sequence is CASSMGTGGYEAFF. The CDR3 DNA reads as TGTGCCAGCAGTATGGGGACAGGAGGTTATGAAGCTTTCTTT.